This T cell receptor beta chain is drawn from a study of CD8 T cells in ankylosing spondylitis. Study conclusions and caveats: Reactive arthritis synovial fluid and blood previously showed some of these motif variants. Peripheral blood held disease-linked clones only at relatively low frequency, and these were CD8+. A TCR beta motif of about eight highly homologous variants appeared characteristic of ankylosing spondylitis blood.

For this clonotype: Its antigen is not identified.

Libraries for TCR beta were made by quantitative 5'-RACE with molecular barcodes. TCRdb processed the 5' RACE reads anew with MiXCR; each CDR3 protein has one entry. The data contain about 96,000 distinct CDR3 sequences, around 30% of them singletons. The source of this sequence is a male donor with ankylosing spondylitis or in good health (not recorded which). Sequencing input: blood, either unsorted or a sorted T cell fraction (not recorded which).

The CDR3 reads CSARIPPGQDLYEQYF. CDR3 nucleotide sequence: TGCAGTGCTAGAATTCCCCCGGGACAGGACCTGTACGAGCAGTACTTC. The V call is TRBV20-1, the J call TRBJ2-7; 8 bases map to TRBD1. There are 16 residues in the CDR3. Germline V gene data show CDR1 as DFQATT and CDR2 as SNEGSKA (reference sequence). The V gene end was trimmed by 2 bases and the J gene end by 4 bases; junction bases not matched to a gene: 13.